This T cell receptor (beta chain) stems from a study of shared clonotypes between healthy human individuals. The deep-level immunoSEQ assay was used. Clones were sequenced by immunoSEQ multiplex PCR, and TCRdb holds only the in-frame ones, with some missing. The repertoire has a few hundred thousand clones, roughly three quarters of them found once; the top ten carry around 12%. Broader study findings: It was anticipated that sequencing depth would influence how many clonotypes donors shared.

The CDR3 loop spans 15 amino acids. CDR1 is MNHEY and CDR2 is SVGAGI in the germline V gene. The V segment lost 4 bases and the J segment 4 bases; nucleotides outside the gene matches: 7. Details on this clone: Its antigen is not known. It is likely a read error: a sequence one base away is far more abundant. The final CDR3 position lacks the conserved phenylalanine or tryptophan, pointing to a likely read error.

The study enrolled healthy HIV-negative adults without recent acute infections or vaccinations as donors. Specimen: PBMCs. V gene TRBV6-5 combines with J gene TRBJ2-7, with TRBD2 identical over 10 bases. This clonotype originated in a woman in her thirties or forties in good health. Some clones in this sample may be carry-over from other donors' samples. Here the CDR3 reads CASSWRSSGGYEQYL. The CDR3 DNA sequence: TGTGCCAGCAGTTGGCGATCTAGCGGGGGTTACGAGCAGTACCTC.